The text below deals with one T cell receptor beta chain. The sample belongs to a study of cytomegalovirus exposure and HLA in healthy donors. With 60 Vbeta and 13 Jbeta primers, the PCR was carried out. Data came from immunoSEQ multiplex PCR; TCRdb stores just in-frame clones and leaves some out. The data hold over 150,000 clones, with 65% to 70% observed a single time. Trimming removed 3 bases at V and 3 bases at J, with 12 bases between. The CDR3 has 14 residues. Germline V gene sequence: CDR1 SGHAT, CDR2 FQNNGV. The sequence was obtained from a woman aged 18-29 years in good health and CMV-seropositive. The chain has TRBV11-2 and TRBJ2-7; D is undetermined. The sample consisted of PBMCs. CDR3 sequence reads: CASSFAIRDYEQYF. In DNA form, the CDR3 reads TGTGCCAGCAGCTTTGCTATCCGAGACTACGAGCAGTACTTC.